What follows are 19 T cell receptor beta chains derived from one specimen sequenced in a study of T cells in Graves' hyperthyroidism and ophthalmopathy. RNA transcripts yielded amplified TCR beta CDR3 regions. The HTBI primer set was used in a first-round RT-PCR of the TCR CDR3. TCRdb re-called the multiplex PCR reads with MiXCR, one entry per CDR3 protein. The sample shows hundreds of thousands of distinct CDR3 sequences, just under 20% of them seen only once. The sample was blood. These receptors all stem from a man aged 40-55 years with Graves' ophthalmopathy.

This clonotype was picked up many times. The chain is built from TRBV6-2 or TRBV6-3 and TRBJ2-7, with D unclear. V was clipped by 0 bases and J by 3 bases, with 3 bases between them. The CDR3 loop spans 12 amino acids. Germline loops: CDR1 MNHEY, CDR2 SVGEGT. The CDR3 DNA reads TGTGCCAGCAGTTACTCGAACTACGAGCAGTACTTC. As protein: CASSYSNYEQYF.

The chain recombines TRBV7-2 with TRBJ2-3, with TRBD2 identical over 11 bases. The CDR3 sequence is 18 residues long. Trimming at V came to 5 bases and at J to 0 bases, leaving 10 bases not matched to a gene. Germline values: CDR1 SGHTA, CDR2 FQGNSA. Written as DNA, the CDR3 is TGTGCCAGCAGCCGAAGAGCTAGCGGGAGGCCTAGCACAGATACGCAGTATTTT. Amino acids: CASSRRASGRPSTDTQYF.

This clonotype was recorded a few times. The V call is TRBV24-1, the J call TRBJ2-5; D perhaps matches TRBD1 (5 bases). The CDR3 has 14 amino acids. CDR1 is KGHDR, CDR2 SFDVKD, per germline. Between the trimmed V and J ends, which lost 0 bases and 5 bases, there was a span of 9 bases. As DNA, the CDR3 is TGTGCCACCAGTGATTTGGGGGCCAGGGAGACCCAGTACTTC. This codes for CATSDLGARETQYF.

The sample holds many counts of this clonotype. This chain connects TRBV18 to TRBJ2-3; D not resolved. The CDR3 is made up of 15 amino acids. In germline, CDR1 is KGHSH, CDR2 LQKENI. V was clipped by 3 bases and J by 2 bases, with 12 bases between them. The CDR3 bases are TGTGCCAGCTCACCCATGGACCTCACCACAGATACGCAGTATTTT. It translates to CASSPMDLTTDTQYF.

This clonotype was detected ten times or more. The chain couples TRBV6-1 to TRBJ2-1, with TRBD2 identical over 8 bases. Germline CDR1 reads MNHNS; CDR2 reads SASEGT. The CDR3 sequence is 15 residues long. With 3 bases clipped from V and 5 bases from J, the junction kept 6 bases outside the gene matches. The CDR3 sequence: CASSELAGTNNEQFF. The CDR3 region has the DNA TGTGCCAGCAGTGAGCTAGCGGGCACGAACAATGAGCAGTTCTTC.

This sequence joins TRBV3-1 and TRBJ2-7; D tentatively reads TRBD1 or TRBD2 (5 bases each). The V gene lost 1 base and the J gene lost 9 bases, with 13 bases spanning the gap. The CDR3 contains 13 residues. In germline, CDR1 is LGHDT, CDR2 YNNKEL (reference sequence). The CDR3 DNA is TGTGCCAGCAGCCAAGGGGACGGGTCTCGGCAGTACTTC. It encodes CASSQGDGSRQYF.

The chain combines TRBV11-2 with TRBJ2-1, with D possibly being TRBD1 or TRBD2 (6 bases each). Germline CDR1 reads SGHAT; CDR2 reads FQNNGV. The V and J ends lost 6 bases and 1 base respectively, with 16 bases between them. The CDR3 sequence is 16 residues long. The CDR3 loop is CASRDHRGVSYNEQFF. The CDR3 DNA reads TGTGCCAGCAGAGACCATAGGGGGGTATCCTACAATGAGCAGTTCTTC.

Of note for this clonotype: Since a much larger clone is just one base distant, this may be a read error. The chain recombines TRBV6-2 or TRBV6-3 with TRBJ1-5; 9 positions agree with TRBD1. Trimming cost V 5 bases and J 2 bases; bases outside gene matches: 1. Per the germline V gene, CDR1 is MNHEY and CDR2 is SVGEGT. The CDR3 is 14 residues long. This chain's CDR3 is CASSRQGGNQPQHF. DNA of the CDR3: TGTGCCAGCAGTCGACAGGGGGGCAATCAGCCCCAGCATTTT.

This clonotype was counted once. V and J are TRBV19 and TRBJ2-3; a possible D gene is TRBD2 (5 bases). The CDR3 runs to 13 residues. With 5 bases removed from V and 6 bases from J, the gap between germline ends came to 12 bases. The germline V gene encodes CDR1 LNHDA and CDR2 SQIVND (reference sequence). Written as DNA, the CDR3 is TGTGCCAGTAGTTTGGTAGCGTGGGATACGCAGTATTTT. It yields the protein CASSLVAWDTQYF.

This clonotype was seen more than once but under ten times. The CDR3 DNA follows: TGTGTCAGTAGGGGGCCTGACGAGCAGTACTTC. Translating it yields CVSRGPDEQYF. The rearrangement joins TRBV28 to TRBJ2-7, with TRBD1 matching over 7 bases. Looked up from germline, CDR1 is MDHEN and CDR2 is SYDVKM. CDR3 length: 11 residues.

This clonotype was recorded at least ten times. The DNA of the CDR3 is TGTGCCAGCAGCTTAGGCGCGGGGGGGCCAGCAGATACGCAGTATTTT. Translating it yields CASSLGAGGPADTQYF. The rearrangement joins TRBV7-6 to TRBJ2-3; 9 bases align to TRBD2. V lost 1 base, J lost 4 bases, and 6 bases stayed unmatched. CDR1 is SGHVS and CDR2 is FNYEAQ in the germline V gene. This CDR3 is 16 amino acids long.

The sample holds many counts of this clonotype. The chain couples TRBV7-8 to TRBJ2-1, with a possible D match to TRBD1 (5 bases). Per the germline V gene, CDR1 is SGHVS and CDR2 is FQNEAQ. Trimming left V 1 base short and J 1 base short, with 20 bases between. This CDR3 is built from 19 residues. CDR3 sequence (DNA): TGTGCCAGCAGCTTAGAGAGACAGTCTAAATGGGGTTCCTACAATGAGCAGTTCTTC. Protein product: CASSLERQSKWGSYNEQFF.

This chain uses TRBV3-1 with TRBJ1-1; D gene ambiguous. Germline lookup yields CDR1 LGHDT and CDR2 YNNKEL (reference sequence). The V and J ends lost 5 bases and 4 bases respectively, with 11 bases between them. The CDR3 extends over 13 amino acids. For the CDR3, the DNA is TGTGCCAGCAGCGACGAGGGATTCACTGAAGCTTTCTTT. Translated, it gives CASSDEGFTEAFF.

This clonotype showed up many times. The rearrangement joins TRBV30 to TRBJ1-6; 11 bases map to TRBD1. Germline loops: CDR1 GTSNPN, CDR2 SVGIG (reference sequence). The CDR3 totals 16 residues. V trimming: 2 bases; J trimming: 6 bases; junction bases outside the gene matches: 6. CDR3 sequence (DNA): TGTGCCTGGAGTCCCCCCGGGACAGGGGGTAATTCACCCCTCCACTTT. As protein: CAWSPPGTGGNSPLHF.

The CDR3 coding sequence is TGTGCCAGCAGTACTCCGGGACAGGGCTACGAGCAGTACTTC. Amino acids: CASSTPGQGYEQYF. This chain links TRBV6-5 with TRBJ2-7; TRBD1 aligns across 9 bases. V gave up 5 bases and J gave up 3 bases; unmatched junction bases: 5. The CDR3 runs to 14 residues. CDR1 is MNHEY and CDR2 is SVGAGI in the germline V gene.

The table lists this clonotype with a few counts. The genes are TRBV27 and TRBJ1-2; D gene uncertain. Germline CDR1 reads MNHEY; CDR2 reads SMNVEV (reference sequence). The length of the CDR3 is 15 residues. Trimming removed 2 bases from V and 4 bases from J, with 14 bases in between. CDR3 sequence (DNA): TGTGCCAGCAGTTTAGATGTAGCGGGGTCCTATGGCTACACCTTC. Translation: CASSLDVAGSYGYTF.

In its sample, this clonotype was seen many times. This chain uses TRBV7-9 with TRBJ2-3; possibly TRBD2 for D (6 bases). The CDR3 sequence is 15 residues long. Germline V lookup: CDR1 SEHNR, CDR2 FQNEAQ (reference sequence). Trimming removed 1 base at V and 5 bases at J, with 13 bases between. The CDR3 nucleotides read TGTGCCAGCAGCTTAGGGGCGGGAATTGAAGATACGCAGTATTTT. The encoded protein is CASSLGAGIEDTQYF. Looking up the rest from reference TRBV7-9 and TRBJ2-3 gives the full variable domain: DTGVSQNPRHKITKRGQNVTFRCDPISEHNRLYWYRQTLGQGPEFLTYFQNEAQLEKSRLLSDRFSAERPKGSFSTLEIQRTEQGDSAMYLCASSLGAGIEDTQYFGPGTRLTVL.

Turning to this clonotype: A junction end diverges from the germline sequence, so it may reflect a read error. The chain employs TRBV3-1 and TRBJ2-1; 12 positions match TRBD2. Germline CDR1 and CDR2: LGHDT and YNNKEL (reference sequence). CDR3 size: 14 residues. The CDR3 region is CASLTSGGSNEQSF. CDR3 nucleotides: TGTGCCAGTCTAACTAGCGGGGGGTCCAATGAGCAGTCCTTC.

V gene TRBV9 combines with J gene TRBJ1-2, with TRBD1 matching 8 bases. CDR3 length: 18 amino acids. Trimming cost V 4 bases and J 4 bases; bases outside gene matches: 18. Germline values: CDR1 SGDLS, CDR2 YYNGEE. Here the CDR3 reads CASSTRTGKYEAPYGYTF. The DNA for the CDR3 is TGTGCCAGCAGCACCCGGACAGGGAAATACGAGGCTCCCTATGGCTACACCTTC.